Sequencing of this T cell receptor (beta chain) was carried out in a study of CD8+ T cells in alopecia areata. Extracted from the samples, RNA was reverse transcribed into cDNA to serve as the sequencing template. Profiling relied on immunoSEQ multiplex PCR, and the TCRdb table lists in-frame clones only, not all of them. The sample has under 300,000 clones, over 45% seen once. The sample holds a few counts of this clone. Treatment reported: oral pan-JAK inhibitor, 5-10 mg twice daily. CDR1 is SGHTA, CDR2 FQGNSA, per germline. This CDR3 region has 17 residues. The V end lost 1 base, the J end lost 3 bases, and 18 bases lay between the germline ends.

The V and J genes are TRBV7-2 and TRBJ1-1, with D uncertain. This TCR derives from a human donor with alopecia areata. The specimen was CD4+ T cells sorted from blood, collected at roughly week 52, from a patient treated with tofacitinib. The CDR3 loop is CASSLVRFVRSDTEAFF. The CDR3 DNA reads as TGTGCCAGCAGCTTAGTAAGGTTCGTAAGGTCGGACACTGAAGCTTTCTTT.